This paragraph reports one T cell receptor (beta chain). Some clones are missing from TCRdb's copy, which holds only in-frame ones; the method was immunoSEQ multiplex PCR. The table has about 10,000 clones, approximately 80% seen once; the top ten hold over 40%. These data are taken from a study of glioma-infiltrating T cells after dendritic cell vaccination. Turning to the study itself: Three intradermal dendritic cell vaccine injections were given every two weeks.

Specified time point: after dendritic cell vaccination, including at tumor progression/relapse. Fresh-frozen tumor tissue and more than two years of survival data were available for all. This TCR derives from a human donor with glioblastoma. The sample consisted of blood, taken after dendritic cell vaccination.

CDR3 region: CASSFQAGSSYEQYF. DNA of the CDR3: TGTGCCAGCAGCTTCCAAGCGGGCAGCTCCTACGAGCAGTACTTC. The rearrangement links TRBV7-2 to TRBJ2-5; tentatively, D is TRBD2 (6 bases). With the DNA end fitting TRBJ2-7 better, the J assignment may be wrong. The CDR3 extends over 15 amino acids. Germline CDR1 is SGHTA and CDR2 is FQGNSA.